A single T cell receptor (beta chain) is shown here with its context. This record comes from a study of blood T cell repertoires in COVID-19. Germline CDR1 is MNHEY and CDR2 is SVGEGT. CDR3 size: 14 residues. V was clipped by 4 bases and J by 6 bases; unmatched bases: 7. How the authors handled the data: Estimates of nucleated cell counts were drawn from the amplification of reference gene primers. Some clones are missing from TCRdb's copy, which holds only in-frame ones; the method was immunoSEQ multiplex PCR. The DNA was the basis for D and trimming; V, J and clone size are from that table. The repertoire holds about 69,000 clones, with roughly nine tenths as singletons.

The chain joins TRBV6-2 or TRBV6-3 to TRBJ2-3; TRBD2 aligns across 7 bases. Material for sequencing was peripheral blood. The receptor was isolated from a woman in her 50s with active COVID-19. CDR3 protein: CASSWGGPRDTQYF. The CDR3 region has the DNA TGTGCCAGCAGTTGGGGGGGACCGAGGGATACGCAGTATTTT.